Each of the 15 T cell receptor beta chains below was sequenced from the same sample in a study of blood T cell repertoires in COVID-19. Libraries were prepared by immunoSEQ multiplex PCR; TCRdb keeps only in-frame clonotypes and omits some of them. The sample has roughly 100,000 clones; roughly 80% are singletons. Sequencing input: peripheral blood. All receptors derive from a human donor in a cohort sampled during active COVID-19.

The J gene is TRBJ1-2, the V gene TRBV2; the D is unclear. The CDR3 is made up of 12 amino acids. Germline loops: CDR1 SNHLY, CDR2 FYNNEI. V lost 11 bases, J lost 2 bases, and 12 bases lay in between. CDR3 nucleotides: TGTGCCCTCGACCACAGAAACTATGGCTACACCTTC. This translates into CALDHRNYGYTF.

The chain carries TRBV7-6 and TRBJ2-5, with 7 positions matching TRBD2. The ends lost 0 bases at V and 5 bases at J; junction bases unmatched: 0. Germline V CDR1 and CDR2: SGHVS, FNYEAQ. The CDR3 has 13 amino acids. As DNA, the CDR3 is TGTGCCAGCAGCTTAGCGCGGGGGGAGACCCAGTACTTC. Translating gives CASSLARGETQYF.

This clone was observed a handful of times. V gene TRBV19 combines with J gene TRBJ1-2, with TRBD1 matching over 10 bases. Germline CDR1 and CDR2: LNHDA and SQIVND (reference sequence). Losses at the gene ends were 4 bases for V and 8 bases for J; bases not matched to a gene: 13. This CDR3 comprises 16 residues. CDR3 DNA sequence: TGTGCCAGTAGTACCTCCGGGACAGGGGAGTTGAAGGGCTACACCTTC. Amino acid sequence: CASSTSGTGELKGYTF.

This chain connects TRBV25-1 to TRBJ1-2, with unresolved D. The germline V and J ends were trimmed by 5 bases and 4 bases, with 8 bases remaining between them. Germline V gene lookup returns CDR1 MGHDK and CDR2 SYGVNS. The CDR3 is 12 amino acids. CDR3 sequence: CASSSVPYGYTF. In DNA form, the CDR3 reads TGTGCCAGCAGTTCAGTCCCCTATGGCTACACCTTC.

The J gene is TRBJ2-3, the V gene TRBV24-1, with D maybe TRBD1 (5 bases). This CDR3 comprises 15 residues. The ends were cut back, 4 bases at V and 4 bases at J, with 14 bases in the middle. Germline V lookup: CDR1 KGHDR, CDR2 SFDVKD. CDR3 in amino acids: CATSEAGNSPDTQYF. DNA of the CDR3: TGTGCCACCAGTGAGGCAGGGAACTCCCCAGATACGCAGTATTTT.

The V gene is TRBV2, the J gene TRBJ1-1; unclear D gene. CDR3 length: 14 residues. V lost 4 bases and J 0 bases, leaving 9 bases between the germline ends. Per germline, CDR1 SNHLY and CDR2 FYNNEI. The CDR3 spells CASSAALVNTEAFF. The CDR3 region has the DNA TGTGCCAGCAGTGCCGCGTTGGTGAACACTGAAGCTTTCTTT.

This chain connects TRBV10-3 to TRBJ2-7, with 9 bases lining up with TRBD1. V shed 4 bases and J 6 bases; nucleotides not matched to a gene: 4. Germline V gene lookup returns CDR1 ENHRY and CDR2 SYGVKD. The CDR3 is made up of 13 amino acids. The CDR3, as DNA: TGTGCCATCAGTGGGGGACAGGGCGCCGAGCAGTACTTC. Translated: CAISGGQGAEQYF.

This clone was picked up a small number of times. The rearrangement links TRBV5-6 to TRBJ1-3, with a weak D call TRBD1 (5 bases). Per germline, CDR1 SGHDT and CDR2 YYEEEE. Trimming left V 1 base short and J 6 bases short, with 14 bases between. The CDR3 consists of 15 residues. The CDR3 loop reads CASSLSGLAKNTIYF. The CDR3 DNA reads as TGTGCCAGCAGCTTGTCAGGGCTGGCAAAAAACACCATATATTTT.

V is TRBV29-1 and J is TRBJ1-3; D perhaps matches TRBD1 (5 bases). V shed 7 bases and J shed 4 bases, with 8 bases lying between them. Germline CDR1 SQVTM, CDR2 ANQGSEA. The CDR3 has 11 residues. The chain's CDR3 is CSGWTGNTIYF. In DNA, the CDR3 is TGCAGCGGGTGGACAGGAAACACCATATATTTT.

The chain recombines TRBV3-1 (or the pseudogene TRBV3-2) with TRBJ2-5; TRBD2 matches 9 bases. V was clipped by 5 bases and J by 5 bases; unmatched bases: 12. Per the germline V gene, CDR1 is LGHDT and CDR2 is YNNKEL (reference sequence). This CDR3 comprises 16 residues. Here the CDR3 reads CASSSRSSRGGETQYF. The CDR3 DNA reads TGTGCCAGCAGCTCAAGGTCTTCGCGGGGGGGCGAGACCCAGTACTTC.

The genes are TRBV14 and TRBJ1-2; 7 bases map to TRBD1. Losses at the gene ends were 4 bases for V and 2 bases for J; bases not matched to a gene: 4. The CDR3 length is 14 residues. CDR1 is SGHDN, CDR2 FVKESK, per germline. CDR3 in amino acids: CASSRRGSNYGYTF. The CDR3 DNA is TGTGCCAGCAGCCGCAGGGGGTCAAACTATGGCTACACCTTC.

This sequence joins TRBV10-1 and TRBJ2-1; 8 positions match TRBD2. Per the germline V gene, CDR1 is WNHNN and CDR2 is SYGVQD (reference sequence). With 2 bases clipped from V and 8 bases from J, the junction kept 5 bases outside the gene matches. This CDR3 has 14 residues. Here the CDR3 DNA reads TGCGCCAGCAGTGAGGGCGGGGGGCTGGATGAGCAGTTCTTC. Amino acid sequence: CASSEGGGLDEQFF.

The chain carries TRBV5-1 and TRBJ1-3; 7 nucleotides agree with TRBD1. This CDR3 spans 17 amino acids. Germline V gene lookup returns CDR1 SGHRS and CDR2 YFSETQ. Losses at the gene ends were 4 bases for V and 0 bases for J; bases not matched to a gene: 10. CDR3 amino acids: CASSLRGTESSGNTIYF. DNA for the CDR3: TGCGCCAGCAGCCTACGCGGGACAGAGAGCTCTGGAAACACCATATATTTT. Supplemented by reference TRBV5-1 and TRBJ1-3, the full variable domain reads KAGVTQTPRYLIKTRGQQVTLSCSPISGHRSVSWYQQTPGQGLQFLFEYFSETQRNKGNFPGRFSGRQFSNSRSEMNVSTLELGDSALYLCASSLRGTESSGNTIYFGEGSWLTVV.

The gene calls are TRBV5-4 and TRBJ1-3, with TRBD1 as a possible D gene (5 bases). V was shortened by 5 bases and J by 4 bases, with 22 bases between the two germline ends. This CDR3 has 17 amino acids. Germline V gene lookup returns CDR1 SGHNT and CDR2 YYREEE (reference sequence). CDR3 residues: CASSQRPQGRKGNTIYF. The CDR3 DNA is TGTGCCAGCAGTCAAAGACCCCAGGGCAGGAAAGGAAACACCATATATTTT. Full variable domain (rest looked up from reference TRBV5-4 and TRBJ1-3): ETGVTQSPTHLIKTRGQQVTLRCSSQSGHNTVSWYQQALGQGPQFIFQYYREEENGRGNFPPRFSGLQFPNYSSELNVNALELDDSALYLCASSQRPQGRKGNTIYFGEGSWLTVV.

The chain combines TRBV19 with TRBJ2-2, with a possible D match to TRBD2 (5 bases). Per germline, CDR1 LNHDA and CDR2 SQIVND (reference sequence). CDR3 length: 16 residues. V lost 1 base to trimming and J lost 0 bases, with 9 bases between them. CDR3 sequence: CASSIAGFTNTGELFF. CDR3 in DNA: TGTGCCAGTAGTATAGCGGGGTTTACGAACACCGGGGAGCTGTTTTTT.